In its sample, the clone carrying this T cell receptor (beta chain) was seen many times. A 10-nucleotide random UMI tagged transcripts in template-switch 5'RACE cDNA synthesis. Each CDR3 protein is one row after TCRdb ran MiXCR on the 5' RACE reads. This table has about 70,000 distinct CDR3 sequences, over 4% appearing once. The data were taken from a study of neurological immune-mediated disorders. V lost 6 bases and J 2 bases, leaving 13 bases between the germline ends. This CDR3 is built from 14 residues. The germline V gene encodes CDR1 MNHEY and CDR2 SMNVEV (reference sequence). The chain combines TRBV27 with TRBJ1-2, with a weak D call TRBD1 (6 bases). Material: PBMCs. The clonotype originates from a human donor with multiple sclerosis. The donor label of this sample is uncertain. The CDR3 region has the DNA TGTGCCAGCAGAAACCCACAGGGAAACTATGGCTACACCTTC. It specifies CASRNPQGNYGYTF.